The following is a T cell receptor (beta chain) sequence with its context. Antigen unknown. Trimming took 0 bases from V and 7 from J; bases not matched to a gene: 9. Germline assignment: CDR1 GTSNPN and CDR2 SVGIG (reference sequence). CDR3 length: 16 amino acids. The primer mix had 60 Vbeta and 13 Jbeta primers. Assay: immunoSEQ multiplex PCR; the TCRdb copy retains only in-frame clones and omits some. The sample consists of fewer than 250,000 clones, just over 75% of them appearing once. These data come from a study of cytomegalovirus exposure and HLA in healthy donors. Study observations and caveats: Many donors carried some public TCRs, although rarity characterized most TCR sequences. In a later analysis, compared with equally common non-associated chains, HLA-associated beta chains were more expanded.

This chain links TRBV30 with TRBJ2-5; 12 bases line up with TRBD2. The TCR was taken from a young man in good health and CMV-seronegative. The sequenced sample consisted of PBMCs. CDR3 in amino acids: CAWSVASGRAMGTQYF. CDR3 in DNA: TGTGCCTGGAGTGTAGCTAGCGGGAGGGCCATGGGGACCCAGTACTTC.